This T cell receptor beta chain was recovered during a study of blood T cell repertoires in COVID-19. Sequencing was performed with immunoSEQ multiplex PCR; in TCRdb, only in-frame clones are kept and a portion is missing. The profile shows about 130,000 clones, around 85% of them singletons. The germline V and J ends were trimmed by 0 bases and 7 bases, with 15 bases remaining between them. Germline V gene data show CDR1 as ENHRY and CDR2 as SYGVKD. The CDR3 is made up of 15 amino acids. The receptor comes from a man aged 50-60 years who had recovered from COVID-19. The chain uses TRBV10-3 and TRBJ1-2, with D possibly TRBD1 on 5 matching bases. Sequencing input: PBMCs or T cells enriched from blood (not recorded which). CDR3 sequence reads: CAISESVPFGGGYTF. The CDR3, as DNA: TGTGCCATCAGTGAGTCGGTACCGTTCGGGGGTGGCTACACCTTC.